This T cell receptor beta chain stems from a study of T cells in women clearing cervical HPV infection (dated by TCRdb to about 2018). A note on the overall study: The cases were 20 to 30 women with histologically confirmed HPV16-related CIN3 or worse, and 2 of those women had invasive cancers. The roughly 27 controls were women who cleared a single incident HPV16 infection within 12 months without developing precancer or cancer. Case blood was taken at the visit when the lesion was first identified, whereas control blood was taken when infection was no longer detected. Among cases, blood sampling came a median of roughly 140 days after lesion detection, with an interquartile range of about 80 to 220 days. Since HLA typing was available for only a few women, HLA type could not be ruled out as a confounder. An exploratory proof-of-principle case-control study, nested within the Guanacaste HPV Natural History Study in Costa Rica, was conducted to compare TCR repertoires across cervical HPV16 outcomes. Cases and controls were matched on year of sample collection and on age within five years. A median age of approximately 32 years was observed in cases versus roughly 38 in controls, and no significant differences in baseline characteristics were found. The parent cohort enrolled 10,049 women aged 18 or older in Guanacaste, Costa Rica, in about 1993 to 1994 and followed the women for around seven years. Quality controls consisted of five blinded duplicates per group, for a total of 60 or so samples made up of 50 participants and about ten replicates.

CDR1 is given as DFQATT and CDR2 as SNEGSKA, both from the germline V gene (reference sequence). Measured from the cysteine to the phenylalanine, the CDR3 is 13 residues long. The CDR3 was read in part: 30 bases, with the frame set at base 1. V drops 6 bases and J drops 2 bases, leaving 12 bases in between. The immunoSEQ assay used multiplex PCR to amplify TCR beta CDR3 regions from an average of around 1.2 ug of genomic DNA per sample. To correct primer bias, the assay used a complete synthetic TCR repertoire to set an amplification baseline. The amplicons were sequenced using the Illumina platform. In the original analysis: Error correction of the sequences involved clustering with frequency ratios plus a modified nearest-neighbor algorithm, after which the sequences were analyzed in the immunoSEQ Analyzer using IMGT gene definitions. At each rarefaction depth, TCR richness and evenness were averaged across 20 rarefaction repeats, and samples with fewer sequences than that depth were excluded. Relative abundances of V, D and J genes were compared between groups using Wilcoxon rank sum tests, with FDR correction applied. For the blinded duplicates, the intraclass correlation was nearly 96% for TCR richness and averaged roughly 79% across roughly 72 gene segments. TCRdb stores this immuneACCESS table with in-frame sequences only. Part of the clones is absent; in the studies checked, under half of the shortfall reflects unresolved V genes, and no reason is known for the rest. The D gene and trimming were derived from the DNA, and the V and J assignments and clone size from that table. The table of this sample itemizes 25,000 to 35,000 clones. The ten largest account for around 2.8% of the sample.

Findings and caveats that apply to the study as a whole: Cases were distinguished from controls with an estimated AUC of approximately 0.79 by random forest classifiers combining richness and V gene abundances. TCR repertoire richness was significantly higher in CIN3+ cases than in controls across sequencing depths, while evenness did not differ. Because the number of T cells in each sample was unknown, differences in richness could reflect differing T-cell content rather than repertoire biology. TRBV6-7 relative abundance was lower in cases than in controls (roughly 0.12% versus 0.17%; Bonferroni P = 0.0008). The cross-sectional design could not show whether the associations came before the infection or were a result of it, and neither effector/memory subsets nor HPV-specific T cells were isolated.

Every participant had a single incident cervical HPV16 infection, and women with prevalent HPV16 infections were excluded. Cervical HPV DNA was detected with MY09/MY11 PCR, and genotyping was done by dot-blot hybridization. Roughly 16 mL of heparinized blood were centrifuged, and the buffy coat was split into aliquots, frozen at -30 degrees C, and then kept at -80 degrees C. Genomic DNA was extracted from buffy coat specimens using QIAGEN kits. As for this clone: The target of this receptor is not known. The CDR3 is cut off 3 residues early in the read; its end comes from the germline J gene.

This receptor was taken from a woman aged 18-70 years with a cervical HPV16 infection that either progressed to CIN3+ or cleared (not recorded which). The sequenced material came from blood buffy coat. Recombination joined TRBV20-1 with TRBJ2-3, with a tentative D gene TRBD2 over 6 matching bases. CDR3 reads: CSATGTSTDTQYF. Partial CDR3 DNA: TGCAGTGCCACCGGGACTTCCACAGATACG.